This T cell receptor beta chain stems from a study of cytomegalovirus exposure and HLA in healthy donors. Researchers ran the PCR with 60 Vbeta and 13 Jbeta primers. Libraries were prepared by immunoSEQ multiplex PCR; TCRdb keeps only in-frame clonotypes and omits some of them. The repertoire consists of over 70,000 clones, with approximately 67% occurring once and the leading ten covering 6.5% to 8%. CDR1 and CDR2 (germline): SGDLS, YYNGEE. Trimming left V 3 bases short and J 2 bases short, with 6 bases between. The CDR3 runs to 13 residues. The donors comprised healthy bone marrow donors. This clone was observed a handful of times.

V usage is TRBV9 and J usage is TRBJ1-3; D is unresolved. The source of this sequence is a middle-aged man in good health and CMV-seropositive. Material: PBMCs. The CDR3 region is CASSADTGNTIYF. The CDR3 DNA is TGTGCCAGCAGCGCCGACACTGGAAACACCATATATTTT.